One and the same sample provided the 17 T cell receptor beta chains below, sequenced in a study of Ad26.COV2.S vaccination and SARS-CoV-2 variants. Libraries were prepared by immunoSEQ multiplex PCR; TCRdb keeps only in-frame clonotypes and omits some of them. The sample records 150,000 to 200,000 clones, roughly 85% being singletons. The sample in question was peripheral blood, obtained after recovery from COVID-19. These receptors were obtained from a human donor who had recovered from COVID-19.

The chain recombines TRBV27 with TRBJ1-5; TRBD1 aligns across 7 bases. CDR1 is MNHEY and CDR2 is SMNVEV in the germline V gene (reference sequence). V trimming: 8 bases; J trimming: 4 bases; junction bases outside the gene matches: 5. CDR3 length equals 13 residues. CDR3 coding DNA: TGTGCCAGCCCCCGACAGGGAAATCAGCCCCAGCATTTT. Translated, it gives CASPRQGNQPQHF.

J is TRBJ1-5 and V is TRBV7-2; TRBD1 matches 7 bases. The CDR3 spans 16 residues. V lost 3 bases and J lost 4; bases outside the gene matches: 9. Germline V lookup: CDR1 SGHTA, CDR2 FQGNSA. CDR3 DNA: TGTGCCAGCAGCTTCCAGACAGGGAGGGCGAATCAGCCCCAGCATTTT. This translates into CASSFQTGRANQPQHF.

The rearrangement uses TRBV11-3 and TRBJ1-2; 7 bases align to TRBD1. The germline gives CDR1 SGHNT, CDR2 YENEEA. Unmatched junction bases numbered 14, after V lost 5 bases and J lost 8 bases. This CDR3 region has 15 residues. In DNA form, the CDR3 reads TGTGCCAGCAGCCAAATCCTGACAGGGACTGGGGGCTACACCTTC. As protein: CASSQILTGTGGYTF.

This chain connects TRBV5-4 to TRBJ2-6; D not certain. Germline assignment: CDR1 SGHNT and CDR2 YYREEE (reference sequence). This CDR3 has 16 residues. V lost 0 bases and J 0 bases, leaving 7 bases between the germline ends. CDR3 sequence (DNA): TGTGCCAGCAGCTTGGACAGTTTCTCTGGGGCCAACGTCCTGACTTTC. It is translated as CASSLDSFSGANVLTF.

The chain has TRBV7-9 and TRBJ1-2; D call uncertain. The CDR3 is made up of 14 amino acids. The germline V gene encodes CDR1 SEHNR and CDR2 FQNEAQ (reference sequence). Trimming removed 1 base from V and 1 base from J, with 7 bases in between. The chain's CDR3 is CASSLGTVNYGYTF. The CDR3, as DNA: TGTGCCAGCAGCTTAGGGACCGTTAACTATGGCTACACCTTC.

The rearrangement links TRBV23-1 to TRBJ1-3; D gene unclear. TRBV23-1 is designated an ORF whose function remains uncertain. The CDR3 length is 14 residues. Trimming stripped 2 bases from V and 2 bases from J, with 7 bases between. The CDR3: CASSQECPGNTIYF. DNA of the CDR3: TGCGCCAGCAGTCAAGAGTGCCCTGGAAACACCATATATTTT.

The V gene is TRBV4-1, the J gene TRBJ2-3; D might be TRBD2 (6 bases). Germline-derived CDR1 and CDR2 are MGHRA and YSYEKL. This CDR3 is 14 amino acids long. Trimming took off 4 bases at V and 6 bases at J, with 14 bases between the two ends. The CDR3 bases are TGCGCCAGCAGCCTTTTGACTAGTATGGATACGCAGTATTTT. The encoded protein is CASSLLTSMDTQYF.

The rearrangement links TRBV9 to TRBJ2-3, with 7 bases lining up with TRBD2. Germline V CDR1 and CDR2: SGDLS, YYNGEE. Trimming removed 6 bases from V and 4 bases from J; junction bases left unmatched: 8. This CDR3 has 14 amino acids. CDR3 bases: TGTGCCAGCAAAGGCGGGAGTTTCTCAGATACGCAGTATTTT. It yields the protein CASKGGSFSDTQYF.

This chain joins TRBV4-1 and TRBJ2-4; 7 bases are a match to TRBD2. CDR3 length equals 18 residues. V dropped 1 base and J dropped 1; count of bases not matched to a gene: 10. The germline gives CDR1 MGHRA, CDR2 YSYEKL. The CDR3 loop is CASSQGVASGPAKNIQYF. CDR3 nucleotides: TGCGCCAGCAGCCAAGGTGTAGCTAGCGGCCCGGCCAAAAACATTCAGTACTTC.

This sequence joins TRBV5-5 and TRBJ1-1, with D tentatively TRBD1 (5 bases). CDR1 is SGHKS, CDR2 YYEKEE, per germline (reference sequence). This CDR3 region has 14 residues. Trimming removed 2 bases from V and 1 base from J, with 9 bases in between. CDR3 region: CASSFWQGNTEAFF. CDR3 coding DNA: TGTGCCAGCAGCTTTTGGCAGGGGAACACTGAAGCTTTCTTT.

The rearrangement links TRBV27 to TRBJ1-5; 7 bases are a match to TRBD1. Germline V gives CDR1 MNHEY, CDR2 SMNVEV (reference sequence). CDR3 length: 14 amino acids. Unmatched junction bases numbered 5, after V lost 6 bases and J lost 3 bases. CDR3: CASSLDRLNQPQHF. The CDR3 DNA reads as TGTGCCAGCAGCCTGGACAGGCTCAATCAGCCCCAGCATTTT.

J is TRBJ1-1 and V is TRBV12-3 or TRBV12-4; D gene ambiguous. Trimming removed 5 bases at V and 0 bases at J, with 7 bases between. The CDR3 runs 13 residues. The CDR3 region has the DNA TGTGCCAGCAGTGCCTTAATGAACACTGAAGCTTTCTTT. The encoded protein is CASSALMNTEAFF.

The chain joins TRBV19 to TRBJ1-1, with 10 bases matching TRBD1. Per germline, CDR1 LNHDA and CDR2 SQIVND (reference sequence). The CDR3 totals 14 residues. The J segment lost 5 bases and the V segment lost 8 bases, leaving 8 bases of the junction unmatched. This CDR3 is CASLDRGGGTEAFF. The CDR3 coding sequence is TGTGCCAGTCTGGACAGGGGGGGTGGAACTGAAGCTTTCTTT.

V and J are TRBV5-1 and TRBJ2-6, with 11 bases aligning to TRBD1. The J segment lost 2 bases and the V segment lost 2 bases, leaving 12 bases of the junction unmatched. The length of the CDR3 is 20 residues. From germline, CDR1 is SGHRS and CDR2 YFSETQ. The CDR3 reads CASSFTRARGQGAGANVLTF. In DNA, the CDR3 is TGCGCCAGCAGCTTTACAAGGGCGAGGGGACAGGGGGCTGGGGCCAACGTCCTGACTTTC.

The chain has TRBV28 and TRBJ1-3; a weak D match, TRBD1 (5 bases). Between the trimmed V and J ends, which lost 4 bases and 1 base, there was a span of 14 bases. This CDR3 has 16 residues. Germline CDR1 MDHEN, CDR2 SYDVKM. CDR3 nucleotides: TGTGCCAGCAGTTCACCGGGACGTCGGTCTGGAAACACCATATATTTT. This gives the protein CASSSPGRRSGNTIYF.

The V call is TRBV9, the J call TRBJ1-2; D remains unclear. Trimming left V 4 bases short and J 4 bases short, with 11 bases between. Per the germline V gene, CDR1 is SGDLS and CDR2 is YYNGEE. This CDR3 contains 13 residues. CDR3 sequence: CASSPSNVYGYTF. The CDR3 DNA is TGTGCCAGCAGCCCCTCGAATGTCTATGGCTACACCTTC.

Here the CDR3 reads CASSQDGGDTEAFF. CDR3 bases: TGTGCCAGCAGCCAAGATGGAGGGGACACTGAAGCTTTCTTT. The chain joins TRBV3-1 (or the pseudogene TRBV3-2) to TRBJ1-1; tentatively, D is TRBD1 (5 bases). V was clipped by 0 bases and J by 3 bases, with 8 bases between them. The CDR3 length is 14 residues. Germline lookup yields CDR1 LGHDT and CDR2 YNNKEL (reference sequence).